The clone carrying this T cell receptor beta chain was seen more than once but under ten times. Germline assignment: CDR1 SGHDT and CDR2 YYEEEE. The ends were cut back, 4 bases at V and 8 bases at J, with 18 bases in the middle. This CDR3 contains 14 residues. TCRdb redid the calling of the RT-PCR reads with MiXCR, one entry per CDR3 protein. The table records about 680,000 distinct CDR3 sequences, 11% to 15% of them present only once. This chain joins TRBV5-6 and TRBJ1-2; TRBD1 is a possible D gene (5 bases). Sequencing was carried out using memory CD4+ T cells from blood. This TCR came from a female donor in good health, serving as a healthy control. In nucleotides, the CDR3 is TGTGCCAGCAGCCGTCGGGGGTTCATGGGCGGCTACACCTTC. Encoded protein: CASSRRGFMGGYTF.